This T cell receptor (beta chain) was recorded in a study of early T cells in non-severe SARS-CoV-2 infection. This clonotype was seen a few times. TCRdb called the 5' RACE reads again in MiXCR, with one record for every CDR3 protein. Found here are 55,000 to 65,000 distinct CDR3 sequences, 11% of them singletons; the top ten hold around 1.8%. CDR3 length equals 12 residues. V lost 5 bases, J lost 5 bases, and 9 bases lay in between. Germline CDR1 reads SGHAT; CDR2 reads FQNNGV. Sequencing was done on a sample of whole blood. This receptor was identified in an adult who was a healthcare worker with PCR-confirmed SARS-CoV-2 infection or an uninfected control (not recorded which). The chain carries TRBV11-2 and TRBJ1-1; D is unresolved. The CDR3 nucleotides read TGTGCCAGCAGCCCCCCGTCGACTGAAGCTTTCTTT. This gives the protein CASSPPSTEAFF.